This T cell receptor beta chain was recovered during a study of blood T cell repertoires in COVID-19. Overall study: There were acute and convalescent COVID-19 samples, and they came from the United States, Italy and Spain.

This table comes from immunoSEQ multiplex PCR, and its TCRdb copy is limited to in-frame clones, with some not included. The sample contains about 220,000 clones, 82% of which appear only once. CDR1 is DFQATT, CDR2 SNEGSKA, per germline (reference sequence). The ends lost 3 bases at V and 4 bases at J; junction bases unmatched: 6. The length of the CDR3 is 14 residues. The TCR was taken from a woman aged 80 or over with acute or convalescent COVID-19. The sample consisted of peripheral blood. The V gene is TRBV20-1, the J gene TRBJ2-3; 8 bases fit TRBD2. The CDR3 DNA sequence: TGCAGTGCTAGTACCAGCGGGGGAGCAGATACGCAGTATTTT. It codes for CSASTSGGADTQYF.